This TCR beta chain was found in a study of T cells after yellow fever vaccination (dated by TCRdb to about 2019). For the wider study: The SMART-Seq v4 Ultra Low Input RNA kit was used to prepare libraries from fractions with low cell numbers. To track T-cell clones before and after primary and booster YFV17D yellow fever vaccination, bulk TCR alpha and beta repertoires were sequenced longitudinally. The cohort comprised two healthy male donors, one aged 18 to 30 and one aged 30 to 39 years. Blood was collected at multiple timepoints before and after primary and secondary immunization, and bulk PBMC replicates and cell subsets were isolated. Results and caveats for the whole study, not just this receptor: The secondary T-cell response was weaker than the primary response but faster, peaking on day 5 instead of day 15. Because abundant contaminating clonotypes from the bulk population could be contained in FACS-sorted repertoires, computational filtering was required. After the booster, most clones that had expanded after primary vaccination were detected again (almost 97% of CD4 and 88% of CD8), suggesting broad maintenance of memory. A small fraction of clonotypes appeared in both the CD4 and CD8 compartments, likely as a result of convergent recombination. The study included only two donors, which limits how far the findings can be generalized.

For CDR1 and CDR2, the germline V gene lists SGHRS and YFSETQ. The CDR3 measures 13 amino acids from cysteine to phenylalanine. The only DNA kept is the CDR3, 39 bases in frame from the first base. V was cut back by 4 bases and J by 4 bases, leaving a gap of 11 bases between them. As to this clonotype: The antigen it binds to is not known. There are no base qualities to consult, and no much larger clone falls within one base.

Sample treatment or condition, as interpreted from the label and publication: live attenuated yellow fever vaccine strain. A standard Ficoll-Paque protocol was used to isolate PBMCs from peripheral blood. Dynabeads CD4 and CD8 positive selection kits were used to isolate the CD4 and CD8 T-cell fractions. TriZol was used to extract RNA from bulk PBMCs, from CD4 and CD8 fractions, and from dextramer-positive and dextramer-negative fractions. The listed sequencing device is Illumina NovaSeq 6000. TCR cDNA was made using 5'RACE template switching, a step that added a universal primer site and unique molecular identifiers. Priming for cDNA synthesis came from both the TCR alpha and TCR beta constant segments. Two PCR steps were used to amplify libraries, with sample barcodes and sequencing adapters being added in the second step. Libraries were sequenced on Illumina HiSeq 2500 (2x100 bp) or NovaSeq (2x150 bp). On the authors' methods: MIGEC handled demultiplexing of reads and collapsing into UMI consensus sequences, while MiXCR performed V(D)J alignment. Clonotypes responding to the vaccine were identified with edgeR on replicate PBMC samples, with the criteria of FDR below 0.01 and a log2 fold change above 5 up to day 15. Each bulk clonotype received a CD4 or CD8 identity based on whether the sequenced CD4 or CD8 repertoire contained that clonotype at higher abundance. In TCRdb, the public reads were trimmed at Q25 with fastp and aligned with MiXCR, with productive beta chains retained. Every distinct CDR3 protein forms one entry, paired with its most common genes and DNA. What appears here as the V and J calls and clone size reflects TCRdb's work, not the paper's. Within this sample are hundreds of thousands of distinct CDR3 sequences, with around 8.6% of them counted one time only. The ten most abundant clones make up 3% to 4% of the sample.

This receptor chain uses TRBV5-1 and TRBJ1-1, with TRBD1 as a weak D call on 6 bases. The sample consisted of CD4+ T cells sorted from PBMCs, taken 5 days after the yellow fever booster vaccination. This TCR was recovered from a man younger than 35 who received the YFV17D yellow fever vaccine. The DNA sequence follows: TGCGCCAGCAGCCCTAGGGGGTTCACTGAAGCTTTCTTT. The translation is CASSPRGFTEAFF.